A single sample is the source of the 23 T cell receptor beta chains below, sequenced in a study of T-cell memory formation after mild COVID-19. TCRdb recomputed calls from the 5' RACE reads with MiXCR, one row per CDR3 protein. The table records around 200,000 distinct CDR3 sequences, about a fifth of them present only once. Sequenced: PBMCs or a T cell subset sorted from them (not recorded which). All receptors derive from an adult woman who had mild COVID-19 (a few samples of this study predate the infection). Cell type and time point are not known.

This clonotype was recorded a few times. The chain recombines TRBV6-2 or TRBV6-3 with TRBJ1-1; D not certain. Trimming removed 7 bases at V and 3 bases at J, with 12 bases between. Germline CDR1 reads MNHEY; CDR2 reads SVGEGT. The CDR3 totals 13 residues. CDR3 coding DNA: TGTGCCAGCAAATGGCTCGAGGACACTGAAGCTTTCTTT. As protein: CASKWLEDTEAFF.

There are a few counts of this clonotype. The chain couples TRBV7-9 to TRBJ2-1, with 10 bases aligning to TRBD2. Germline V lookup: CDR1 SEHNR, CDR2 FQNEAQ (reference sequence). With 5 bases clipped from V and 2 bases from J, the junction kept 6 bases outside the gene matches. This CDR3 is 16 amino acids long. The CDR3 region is CASSPPSGRAYNEQFF. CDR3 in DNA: TGTGCCAGCAGCCCCCCAAGCGGGAGGGCCTACAATGAGCAGTTCTTC.

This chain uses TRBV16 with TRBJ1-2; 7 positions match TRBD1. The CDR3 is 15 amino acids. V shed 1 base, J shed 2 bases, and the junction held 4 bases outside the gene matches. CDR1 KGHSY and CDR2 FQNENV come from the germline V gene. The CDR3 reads CASSQFMTGNYGYTF. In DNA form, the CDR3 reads TGTGCCAGCAGCCAATTTATGACAGGGAACTATGGCTACACCTTC.

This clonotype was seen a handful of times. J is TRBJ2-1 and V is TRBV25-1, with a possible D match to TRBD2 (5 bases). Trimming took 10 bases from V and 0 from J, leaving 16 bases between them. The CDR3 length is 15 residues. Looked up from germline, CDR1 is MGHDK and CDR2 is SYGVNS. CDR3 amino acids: CATETWESSYNEQFF. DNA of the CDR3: TGTGCCACCGAGACCTGGGAGAGCTCCTACAATGAGCAGTTCTTC. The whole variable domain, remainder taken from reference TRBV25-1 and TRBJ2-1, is EADIYQTPRYLVIGTGKKITLECSQTMGHDKMYWYQQDPGMELHLIHYSYGVNSTEKGDLSSESTVSRIRTEHFPLTLESARPSHTSQYLCATETWESSYNEQFFGPGTRLTVL.

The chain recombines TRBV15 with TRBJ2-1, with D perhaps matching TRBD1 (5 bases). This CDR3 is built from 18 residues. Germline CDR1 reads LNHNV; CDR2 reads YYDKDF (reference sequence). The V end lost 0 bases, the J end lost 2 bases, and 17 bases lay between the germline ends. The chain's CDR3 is CATSRERAGSLTYNEQFF. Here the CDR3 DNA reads TGTGCCACCAGCAGAGAAAGGGCAGGGTCCTTGACCTACAATGAGCAGTTCTTC.

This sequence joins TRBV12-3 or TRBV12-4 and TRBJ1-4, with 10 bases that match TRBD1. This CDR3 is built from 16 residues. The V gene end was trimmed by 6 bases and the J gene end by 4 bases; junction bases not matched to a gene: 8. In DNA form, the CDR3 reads TGTGCCAGCAGCCCAGGACAGGGGGACGGTAATGAAAAACTGTTTTTT. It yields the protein CASSPGQGDGNEKLFF.

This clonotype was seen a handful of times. CDR3 sequence: CASSLLPGTGTTGELFF. The CDR3 DNA follows: TGTGCCAGCAGCTTACTCCCCGGGACAGGGACCACCGGGGAGCTGTTTTTT. The rearrangement links TRBV7-9 to TRBJ2-2; TRBD1 matches at 9 bases. The germline CDR1 and CDR2 sequences are SEHNR and FQNEAQ (reference sequence). There are 17 residues in the CDR3. The J segment lost 4 bases and the V segment lost 2 bases, leaving 8 bases of the junction unmatched.

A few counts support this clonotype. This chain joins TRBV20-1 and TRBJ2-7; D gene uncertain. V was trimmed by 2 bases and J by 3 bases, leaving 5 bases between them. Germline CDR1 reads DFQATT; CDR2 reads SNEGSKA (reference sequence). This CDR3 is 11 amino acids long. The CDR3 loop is CSARSDYEQYF. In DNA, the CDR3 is TGCAGTGCTAGATCCGACTACGAGCAGTACTTC.

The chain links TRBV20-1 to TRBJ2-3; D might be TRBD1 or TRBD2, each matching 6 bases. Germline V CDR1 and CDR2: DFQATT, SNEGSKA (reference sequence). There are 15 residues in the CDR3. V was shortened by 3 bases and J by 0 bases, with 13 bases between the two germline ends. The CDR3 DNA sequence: TGCAGTGCTAGCAGGGGACGGGGGAGCACAGATACGCAGTATTTT. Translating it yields CSASRGRGSTDTQYF.

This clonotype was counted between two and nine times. The CDR3 reads CASSVGGGALYNEQFF. The CDR3 DNA follows: TGTGCCAGCAGCGTAGGTGGGGGGGCCCTCTACAATGAGCAGTTCTTC. This chain links TRBV9 with TRBJ2-1; D perhaps matches TRBD2 (7 bases). The CDR3 is made up of 16 amino acids. V lost 0 bases and J lost 3, with 13 bases in between. Germline V gene lookup returns CDR1 SGDLS and CDR2 YYNGEE.

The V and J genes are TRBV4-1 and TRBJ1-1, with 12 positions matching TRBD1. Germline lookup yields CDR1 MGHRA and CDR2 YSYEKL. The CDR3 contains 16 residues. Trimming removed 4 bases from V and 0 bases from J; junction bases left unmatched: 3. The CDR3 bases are TGCGCCAGCAGCCCGGGACAGGGGGCTATGAACACTGAAGCTTTCTTT. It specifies CASSPGQGAMNTEAFF.

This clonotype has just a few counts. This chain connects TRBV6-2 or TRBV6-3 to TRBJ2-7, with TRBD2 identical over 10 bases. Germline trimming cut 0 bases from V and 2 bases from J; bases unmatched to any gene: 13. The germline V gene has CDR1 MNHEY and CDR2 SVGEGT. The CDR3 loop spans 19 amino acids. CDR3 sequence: CASSYSIGASGSHPYEQYF. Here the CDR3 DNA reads TGTGCCAGCAGTTACTCGATTGGGGCTAGCGGGAGCCACCCCTACGAGCAGTACTTC.

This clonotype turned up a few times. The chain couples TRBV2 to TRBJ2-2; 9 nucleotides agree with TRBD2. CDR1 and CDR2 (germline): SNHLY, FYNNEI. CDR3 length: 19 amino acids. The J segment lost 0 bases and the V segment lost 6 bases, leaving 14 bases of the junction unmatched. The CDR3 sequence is CASRSPVTSGRANTGELFF. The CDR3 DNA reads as TGTGCCAGCAGGAGCCCGGTGACTAGCGGCCGCGCGAACACCGGGGAGCTGTTTTTT.

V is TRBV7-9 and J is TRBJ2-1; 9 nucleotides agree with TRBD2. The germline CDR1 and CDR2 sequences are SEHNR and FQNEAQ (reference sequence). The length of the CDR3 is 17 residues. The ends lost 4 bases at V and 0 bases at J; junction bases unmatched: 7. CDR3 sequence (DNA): TGTGCCAGCAGCTCCGAGACTAGCGGAAGCTCCTACAATGAGCAGTTCTTC. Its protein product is CASSSETSGSSYNEQFF.

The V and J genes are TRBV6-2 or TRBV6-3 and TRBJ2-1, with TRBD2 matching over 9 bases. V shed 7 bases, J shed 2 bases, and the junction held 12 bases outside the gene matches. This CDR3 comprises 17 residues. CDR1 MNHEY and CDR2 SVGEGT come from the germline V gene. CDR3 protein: CASTTLSWTSAYNEQFF. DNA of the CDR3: TGTGCCAGCACCACTCTCTCCTGGACTAGCGCCTACAATGAGCAGTTCTTC.

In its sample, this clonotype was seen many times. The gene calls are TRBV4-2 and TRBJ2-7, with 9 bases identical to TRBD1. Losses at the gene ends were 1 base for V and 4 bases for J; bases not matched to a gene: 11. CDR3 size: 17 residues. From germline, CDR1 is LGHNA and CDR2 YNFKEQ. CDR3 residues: CASSQVVGTGIFYEQYF. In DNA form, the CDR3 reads TGTGCCAGCAGCCAAGTCGTTGGGACAGGGATCTTTTACGAGCAGTACTTC.

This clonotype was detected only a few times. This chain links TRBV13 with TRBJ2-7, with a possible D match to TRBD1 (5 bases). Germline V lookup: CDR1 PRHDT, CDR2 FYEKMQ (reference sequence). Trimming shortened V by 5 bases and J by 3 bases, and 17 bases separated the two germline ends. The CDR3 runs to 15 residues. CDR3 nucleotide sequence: TGTGCCAGCAGCGGGAACCCGACAGTGGACTACGAGCAGTACTTC. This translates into CASSGNPTVDYEQYF. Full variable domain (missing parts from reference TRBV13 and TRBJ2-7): AAGVIQSPRHLIKEKRETATLKCYPIPRHDTVYWYQQGPGQDPQFLISFYEKMQSDKGSIPDRFSAQQFSDYHSELNMSSLELGDSALYFCASSGNPTVDYEQYFGPGTRLTVT.

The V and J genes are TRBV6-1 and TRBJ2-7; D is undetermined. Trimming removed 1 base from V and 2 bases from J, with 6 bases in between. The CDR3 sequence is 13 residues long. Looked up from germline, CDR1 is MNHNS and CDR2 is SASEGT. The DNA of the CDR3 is TGTGCCAGCAGTGAAGTGGTACCCTACGAGCAGTACTTC. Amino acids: CASSEVVPYEQYF.

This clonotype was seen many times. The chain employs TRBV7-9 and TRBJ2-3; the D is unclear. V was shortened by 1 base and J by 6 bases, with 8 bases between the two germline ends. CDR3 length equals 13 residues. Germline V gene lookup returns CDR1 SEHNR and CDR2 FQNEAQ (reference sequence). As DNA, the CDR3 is TGTGCCAGCAGCTTAGGGAGCCGGGATACGCAGTATTTT. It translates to CASSLGSRDTQYF.

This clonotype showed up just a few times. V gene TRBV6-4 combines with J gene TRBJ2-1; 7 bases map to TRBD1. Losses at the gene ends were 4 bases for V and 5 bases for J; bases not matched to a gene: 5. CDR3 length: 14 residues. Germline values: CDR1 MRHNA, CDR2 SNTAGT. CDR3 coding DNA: TGTGCCAGCAGTGTGGGGACAGATAACAATGAGCAGTTCTTC. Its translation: CASSVGTDNNEQFF.

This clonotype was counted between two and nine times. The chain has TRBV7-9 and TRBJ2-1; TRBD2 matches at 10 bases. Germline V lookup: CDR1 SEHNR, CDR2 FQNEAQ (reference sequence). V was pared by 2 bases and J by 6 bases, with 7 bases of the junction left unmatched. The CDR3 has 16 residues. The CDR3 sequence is CASSLQLAGNLNEQFF. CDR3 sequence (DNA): TGTGCCAGCAGCTTACAACTAGCGGGAAACCTCAATGAGCAGTTCTTC.

The CDR3 spells CASSRGDGGNEQFF. The DNA of the CDR3 is TGTGCCAGCAGTCGGGGAGACGGGGGCAATGAGCAGTTCTTC. V gene TRBV27 combines with J gene TRBJ2-1; D possibly corresponds to TRBD2 (6 bases). Germline assignment: CDR1 MNHEY and CDR2 SMNVEV (reference sequence). Trimming cost V 5 bases and J 6 bases, with 14 bases left between them. The CDR3 contains 14 residues.

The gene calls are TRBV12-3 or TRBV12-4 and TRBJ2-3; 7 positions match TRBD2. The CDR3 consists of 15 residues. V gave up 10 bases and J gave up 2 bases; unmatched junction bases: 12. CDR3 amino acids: CAITVQRGLTDTQYF. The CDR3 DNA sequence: TGTGCCATCACCGTCCAGCGGGGACTCACAGATACGCAGTATTTT.